The 13 T cell receptor beta chains below all came from one sample that was sequenced in a study of T-cell memory formation after mild COVID-19. TCRdb independently ran MiXCR on the 5' RACE reads; one entry per CDR3 protein. Here the sample spans approximately 42,000 distinct CDR3 sequences, about 6.8% being singletons. The sample consisted of PBMCs or a T cell subset sorted from them (not recorded which). These receptors originate from an adult who had mild COVID-19 (a few samples of this study predate the infection). Cell type and time point are not known.

This clonotype was counted ten times or more. The J gene is TRBJ2-4, the V gene TRBV5-1; the match to TRBD1 covers 7 bases. In germline, CDR1 is SGHRS, CDR2 YFSETQ. Trimming took 2 bases from V and 6 from J; bases not matched to a gene: 5. The CDR3 loop spans 14 amino acids. CDR3 DNA sequence: TGCGCCAGCAGCTTCAGGGGGACGGGAAACATTCAGTACTTC. Protein: CASSFRGTGNIQYF.

This clonotype has a count of ten or more. This chain connects TRBV24-1 to TRBJ1-5; maybe TRBD1 (5 bases). The CDR3 covers 15 residues. Trimming removed 7 bases at V and 2 bases at J, with 14 bases between. Germline V CDR1 and CDR2: KGHDR, SFDVKD. The CDR3 loop is CATRPGGSGNQPQHF. The DNA for the CDR3 is TGTGCCACCAGGCCTGGGGGAAGCGGCAATCAGCCCCAGCATTTT.

This clonotype was detected many times. The J gene is TRBJ2-3, the V gene TRBV7-2; 10 bases are shared with TRBD2. Germline V CDR1 and CDR2: SGHTA, FQGNSA. This CDR3 has 15 residues. V was pared by 2 bases and J by 4 bases, with 3 bases of the junction left unmatched. CDR3 protein: CASSLMLAGADTQYF. In DNA, the CDR3 is TGTGCCAGCAGCTTAATGCTAGCGGGAGCAGATACGCAGTATTTT.

At least ten counts were recorded for this clonotype. This chain links TRBV29-1 with TRBJ2-3, with 9 positions matching TRBD1. Germline V gives CDR1 SQVTM, CDR2 ANQGSEA. The CDR3 loop spans 15 amino acids. The J segment lost 2 bases and the V segment lost 7 bases, leaving 10 bases of the junction unmatched. This CDR3 is CSANRGRVATDTQYF. CDR3 nucleotide sequence: TGCAGCGCCAACAGGGGGCGCGTTGCCACAGATACGCAGTATTTT.

This sequence joins TRBV20-1 and TRBJ1-1, with 10 bases identical to TRBD1. Germline V lookup: CDR1 DFQATT, CDR2 SNEGSKA (reference sequence). The CDR3 loop spans 13 amino acids. Losses at the gene ends were 3 bases for V and 5 bases for J; bases not matched to a gene: 3. CDR3 coding DNA: TGCAGTGCTAGGGGACAGGGGCCGACTGAAGCTTTCTTT. This translates into CSARGQGPTEAFF.

In its sample, this clonotype was seen many times. This chain joins TRBV5-1 and TRBJ1-5; D is unresolved. CDR3 size: 15 residues. The germline V and J ends were trimmed by 1 base and 7 bases, with 15 bases remaining between them. The germline gives CDR1 SGHRS, CDR2 YFSETQ. The CDR3 loop is CASSLSPGLRQPQHF. CDR3 sequence (DNA): TGCGCCAGCAGCTTGAGCCCGGGCTTAAGGCAGCCCCAGCATTTT. Variable domain in full (rest from reference TRBV5-1 and TRBJ1-5): KAGVTQTPRYLIKTRGQQVTLSCSPISGHRSVSWYQQTPGQGLQFLFEYFSETQRNKGNFPGRFSGRQFSNSRSEMNVSTLELGDSALYLCASSLSPGLRQPQHFGDGTRLSIL.

This clonotype was counted between two and nine times. The rearrangement uses TRBV7-2 and TRBJ1-1; D is undetermined. This CDR3 comprises 13 residues. Germline CDR1 SGHTA, CDR2 FQGNSA. Trimming shortened V by 1 base and J by 6 bases, and 9 bases separated the two germline ends. The CDR3 region has the DNA TGTGCCAGCAGCTTAGGAAGGGAATCTGAAGCTTTCTTT. Protein: CASSLGRESEAFF.

This clonotype appeared many times. The CDR3 region has the DNA TGTGCCAGCAGCCTCGGGGGGCTCACAGATACGCAGTATTTT. Its translation: CASSLGGLTDTQYF. The chain carries TRBV12-3 or TRBV12-4 and TRBJ2-3; possible D gene TRBD2, 7 bases. V was clipped by 6 bases and J by 2 bases, with 12 bases between them. This CDR3 has 14 amino acids.

This clonotype appeared a few times. V and J are TRBV12-3 or TRBV12-4 and TRBJ2-3; maybe TRBD1 (6 bases). This CDR3 region has 16 residues. V was clipped by 3 bases and J by 1 base, with 14 bases between them. The DNA of the CDR3 is TGTGCCAGCAGTTTTGAGGGGGTGTCGCGCACAGATACGCAGTATTTT. Its translation: CASSFEGVSRTDTQYF.

In this sample, this clonotype turned up once. This chain links TRBV19 with TRBJ2-7; D not certain. Germline V gene sequence: CDR1 LNHDA, CDR2 SQIVND (reference sequence). V was shortened by 7 bases and J by 0 bases, with 19 bases between the two germline ends. The CDR3 is made up of 16 amino acids. CDR3: CASKDVSVTSSYEQYF. The CDR3 DNA reads TGTGCCAGTAAGGACGTATCAGTGACGAGCTCCTACGAGCAGTACTTC.

V usage is TRBV20-1 and J usage is TRBJ2-2; perhaps TRBD2 as D (5 bases). Germline V lookup: CDR1 DFQATT, CDR2 SNEGSKA (reference sequence). V was shortened by 1 base and J by 2 bases, with 11 bases between the two germline ends. This CDR3 spans 15 amino acids. The CDR3 loop reads CSARASSLNTGELFF. Here the CDR3 DNA reads TGCAGTGCTAGAGCATCTAGCCTTAACACCGGGGAGCTGTTTTTT.

This clonotype was counted a few times. This chain connects TRBV12-3 or TRBV12-4 to TRBJ1-3, with 8 nucleotides matching TRBD1. Germline trimming cut 6 bases from V and 6 bases from J; bases unmatched to any gene: 7. CDR3 length equals 14 residues. As DNA, the CDR3 is TGTGCCAGCAGGGGTCGGACAGGGAAAAACACCATATATTTT. Encoded protein: CASRGRTGKNTIYF.

The V and J genes are TRBV18 and TRBJ1-1; D ambiguous. V was shortened by 4 bases and J by 8 bases, with 11 bases between the two germline ends. The CDR3 runs 12 residues. The germline V gene has CDR1 KGHSH and CDR2 LQKENI. In DNA form, the CDR3 reads TGTGCCAGCTCACGACGGGGAGAGGAAGCTTTCTTT. Translation gives CASSRRGEEAFF. The variable domain in full, completed from reference TRBV18 and TRBJ1-1, reads NAGVMQNPRHLVRRRGQEARLRCSPMKGHSHVYWYRQLPEEGLKFMVYLQKENIIDESGMPKERFSAEFPKEGPSILRIQQVVRGDSAAYFCASSRRGEEAFFGQGTRLTVV.